This is a list of T cell receptor beta chains from one sample in a study of control samples from healthy donors and cancer patients. Assay: immunoSEQ multiplex PCR; the TCRdb copy retains only in-frame clones and omits some. The data show 95,000 to 150,000 clones, over 75% seen once. Sequencing was performed on blood. These receptors were taken from a man aged 18 to 30 in good health. The CDR3 runs from the conserved cysteine through the conserved F or W. The order of the fields is V gene, D gene, clone size, J gene, CDR3 protein, CDR3 DNA. A D gene is named only where the DNA matches it firmly. Only some rows state a clone size, as once, few, many or a class for expanded clones.

>TRBV30|TRBD1|NA|TRBJ2-7
CAWSPQGARSEQYF
TGTGCCTGGAGTCCTCAGGGGGCGCGATCCGAGCAGTACTTC
>TRBV7-6|TRBD2|many|TRBJ2-1
CASSLEASGRGNEQFF
TGTGCCAGCAGCTTAGAGGCTAGCGGGAGGGGGAATGAGCAGTTCTTC
>TRBV10-3|NA|few|TRBJ2-1
CAIRDQGGLSGEQFF
TGTGCCATCAGAGACCAGGGTGGGTTAAGTGGTGAGCAGTTCTTC
>TRBV28|NA|NA|TRBJ2-5
CASTPGRKETQYF
TGTGCCAGCACCCCCGGACGGAAAGAGACCCAGTACTTC
>TRBV25-1|NA|NA|TRBJ2-6
CASSEVGSPGANVLTF
TGTGCCAGCAGTGAAGTTGGGTCCCCTGGGGCCAACGTCCTGACTTTC
>TRBV5-6|NA|NA|TRBJ2-7
CASSLSSPSYEQYF
TGTGCCAGCAGCTTGTCGAGCCCGAGCTACGAGCAGTACTTC
>TRBV6-2/TRBV6-3|NA|NA|TRBJ1-2
CASSLKGAALYGYTF
TGTGCCAGCAGCTTAAAAGGGGCAGCGCTCTATGGCTACACCTTC
>TRBV6-6|TRBD2|NA|TRBJ2-7
CASLGTSGKYEQYF
TGTGCCAGCCTGGGGACTAGCGGGAAGTACGAGCAGTACTTC
>TRBV20-1|TRBD1|NA|TRBJ1-1
CSASKGAVTEAFF
TGCAGTGCTAGTAAGGGGGCGGTCACTGAAGCTTTCTTT
>TRBV28|TRBD1|few|TRBJ1-5
CASSLDRSGTGSMSNQPQHF
TGTGCCAGCAGTTTAGACCGTTCCGGGACAGGGTCTATGAGCAATCAGCCCCAGCATTTT
>TRBV11-2|TRBD1|NA|TRBJ1-6
CASSPGQGDSPLHF
TGTGCCAGCAGCCCCGGACAGGGGGATTCACCCCTCCACTTT
>TRBV11-2|NA|NA|TRBJ1-2
CASSLSGGYTF
TGTGCCAGCAGCTTATCTGGTGGCTACACCTTC
>TRBV11-3|TRBD2|NA|TRBJ2-2
CASRTSGSTGELFF
TGTGCCAGCAGGACTAGCGGGAGCACCGGGGAGCTGTTTTTT
>TRBV14|TRBD1|NA|TRBJ1-2
CASSRDRGGYGYTF
TGTGCCAGCAGCCGCGACAGGGGTGGCTATGGCTACACCTTC
>TRBV30|NA|NA|TRBJ2-7
CAWELGAYTYEQYF
TGTGCCTGGGAGTTGGGGGCGTATACCTACGAGCAGTACTTC
>TRBV3-1/TRBV3-2|NA|NA|TRBJ2-7
CASAGTPVYEQYF
TGTGCCAGCGCCGGGACTCCGGTATACGAGCAGTACTTC
>TRBV4-3|TRBD1|many|TRBJ1-6
CASSQGASGGTDSPLHF
TGCGCCAGCAGCCAAGGGGCTTCAGGGGGGACCGATTCACCCCTCCACTTT
>TRBV3-1/TRBV3-2|NA|once|TRBJ1-5
CASSRANQPQHF
TGTGCCAGCAGCCGAGCGAATCAGCCCCAGCATTTT
>TRBV7-3|NA|NA|TRBJ1-1
CASSNGGGTEAFF
TGTGCCAGCAGTAATGGTGGGGGCACTGAAGCTTTCTTT
>TRBV5-6|TRBD1|NA|TRBJ2-1
CASTRTGGLDEQFF
TGTGCCAGCACCCGGACAGGGGGCCTGGATGAGCAGTTCTTC
>TRBV29-1|NA|NA|TRBJ2-4
CSVDQLNIQYF
TGCAGCGTTGACCAGTTAAACATTCAGTACTTC
>TRBV5-1|NA|NA|TRBJ1-6
CASSTTGTGNSPLHF
TGCGCCAGCAGTACCACCGGGACGGGAAATTCACCCCTCCACTTT
>TRBV12-3/TRBV12-4|NA|once|TRBJ2-5
CASSLKLTQYF
TGTGCCAGCAGTTTAAAGTTGACCCAGTACTTC
>TRBV5-1|TRBD2|NA|TRBJ2-3
CASRGWTSGTLASTDTQYF
TGCGCCAGCAGAGGGTGGACTAGCGGGACCTTAGCCAGCACAGATACGCAGTATTTT
>TRBV9|NA|NA|TRBJ1-1
CASSPSGMSGTEAFF
TGTGCCAGCAGCCCGTCGGGGATGAGCGGGACTGAAGCTTTCTTT